This T cell receptor (beta chain) was documented in a study of cytomegalovirus exposure and HLA in healthy donors. The donors were in the approximately 120-subject validation cohort, distinct from the roughly 700-subject first cohort. Germline CDR1 and CDR2: MNHEY and SVGAGI. Trimming took off 4 bases at V and 5 bases at J, with 20 bases between the two ends. This CDR3 spans 16 amino acids. With regard to this clone: Its target is unknown.

Assay used: immunoSEQ multiplex PCR; TCRdb lists only in-frame clones, some missing. The data hold 110,000 to 150,000 clones, with approximately 87% observed a single time. Regarding the study as a whole: Most TCR sequences were rare, but some public TCRs occurred in many donors. Subsequent analysis found a tendency for first-cohort TCR clusters to co-occur within the 90 to 150 validation repertoires. Researchers catalogued 160 or so TCR beta chains as cytomegalovirus-associated.

The J gene is TRBJ2-5, the V gene TRBV6-5; D unresolved. The sequence was obtained from a young man in good health and CMV-seronegative. Sequencing was performed on PBMCs. This CDR3 reads CASSFLPSQVPETQYF. CDR3 sequence (DNA): TGTGCCAGCAGTTTCCTTCCCTCACAAGTTCCGGAGACCCAGTACTTC.